The source of this TCR beta chain is a study of T cells in Graves' hyperthyroidism and ophthalmopathy. PBMCs were obtained from about 9 ml fresh peripheral blood. Only a few counts were recorded for this clonotype. Amplified TCR beta CDR3 regions derived from RNA transcripts. The HTBI primer set was used in a first-round RT-PCR of the TCR CDR3. From the multiplex PCR reads, TCRdb called clonotypes with MiXCR, one entry per CDR3 protein. The sample has about 400,000 distinct CDR3 sequences; over 12% are singletons. J was trimmed by 3 bases and V by 5 bases; bases with no gene match: 13. Per the germline V gene, CDR1 is MNHEY and CDR2 is SMNVEV (reference sequence). The CDR3 runs 17 residues.

The sequence derives from a man in his fifties with Graves' ophthalmopathy. The rearrangement links TRBV27 to TRBJ1-1; 9 bases line up with TRBD1. Sequenced input: blood. For the CDR3, the DNA is TGTGCCAGCAGTCGACTTGGACAGGGGCTTGGAGACACTGAAGCTTTCTTT. Its protein product is CASSRLGQGLGDTEAFF.